Each of the 26 T cell receptor beta chains below was sequenced from the same sample in a study of cytomegalovirus exposure and HLA in healthy donors. Clones were sequenced by immunoSEQ multiplex PCR, and TCRdb holds only the in-frame ones, with some missing. The profile shows some 340,000 clones, roughly 87% of them singletons. Specimen: PBMCs. The origin of the receptors is a woman younger than 45 in good health and CMV-seropositive.

The rearrangement joins TRBV4-3 to TRBJ2-2; no reliable D call. V gave up 0 bases and J gave up 9 bases, with 17 bases separating them. Germline V lookup: CDR1 LGHNA, CDR2 YSLEER. The CDR3 loop spans 16 amino acids. In nucleotides, the CDR3 is TGCGCCAGCAGCCAAGATCTGGGTAGGGAAGAGTGGGAGCTGTTTTTT. It is translated as CASSQDLGREEWELFF.

The chain combines TRBV27 with TRBJ2-7; D might be TRBD1 or TRBD2, each matching 5 bases. Trimming shortened V by 2 bases and J by 2 bases, and 13 bases separated the two germline ends. Germline lookup yields CDR1 MNHEY and CDR2 SMNVEV (reference sequence). CDR3 length: 15 amino acids. CDR3: CASSLRKGSTYEQYF. CDR3 coding DNA: TGTGCCAGCAGTTTAAGGAAGGGGAGCACCTACGAGCAGTACTTC.

The rearrangement links TRBV5-1 to TRBJ2-3; TRBD2 is a possible D gene (6 bases). The germline V gene encodes CDR1 SGHRS and CDR2 YFSETQ. Deletions cut 2 bases from V and 0 bases from J, with 10 bases between. This CDR3 is built from 15 residues. CDR3 DNA: TGCGCCAGCAGCTTTACCAGCGGGAGCACAGATACGCAGTATTTT. It yields the protein CASSFTSGSTDTQYF.

The chain has TRBV7-9 and TRBJ2-3, with 10 bases fitting TRBD2. The CDR3 spans 17 residues. CDR1 and CDR2 (germline): SEHNR, FQNEAQ (reference sequence). Trimming at V came to 6 bases and at J to 3 bases, leaving 12 bases not matched to a gene. This CDR3 reads CASSRGLAGGRTDTQYF. CDR3 DNA sequence: TGTGCCAGCAGTCGGGGGTTAGCGGGAGGAAGAACAGATACGCAGTATTTT.

The chain carries TRBV7-8 and TRBJ2-1; D not certain. CDR1 and CDR2 (germline): SGHVS, FQNEAQ. The CDR3 has 13 residues. Trimming took 0 bases from V and 6 from J, leaving 6 bases between them. The chain's CDR3 is CASSLATVNEQFF. The CDR3 DNA sequence: TGTGCCAGCAGCTTAGCGACGGTCAATGAGCAGTTCTTC.

This chain connects TRBV7-9 to TRBJ2-5, with 9 nucleotides matching TRBD1. CDR3 length: 15 residues. The germline V gene encodes CDR1 SEHNR and CDR2 FQNEAQ (reference sequence). V dropped 3 bases and J dropped 4; count of bases not matched to a gene: 6. As DNA, the CDR3 is TGTGCCAGCAGCTTGACAGGGGGATTTGGAGAGACCCAGTACTTC. It yields the protein CASSLTGGFGETQYF.

The V gene is TRBV2, the J gene TRBJ1-4; D is uncertain. The CDR3 is made up of 17 amino acids. Germline assignment: CDR1 SNHLY and CDR2 FYNNEI. Trimming took off 4 bases at V and 0 bases at J, with 15 bases between the two ends. The CDR3 protein is CASSGGVRSTTNEKLFF. The CDR3 bases are TGTGCCAGCAGTGGAGGAGTCAGGAGTACAACTAATGAAAAACTGTTTTTT.

This sequence joins TRBV7-2 and TRBJ2-5; TRBD1 might be the D (6 bases). The V and J ends lost 8 bases and 5 bases respectively, with 9 bases between them. This CDR3 has 11 amino acids. The germline gives CDR1 SGHTA, CDR2 FQGNSA. CDR3 coding DNA: TGTGCCAGCCTGAGGGGGGAGACCCAGTACTTC. Translated: CASLRGETQYF.

The chain recombines TRBV7-6 with TRBJ2-2, with D possibly matching TRBD1 (7 bases). The ends were cut back, 1 base at V and 0 bases at J, with 12 bases in the middle. Germline CDR1 SGHVS, CDR2 FNYEAQ. The CDR3 loop spans 17 amino acids. The chain's CDR3 is CASSLVEGQSNTGELFF. The CDR3 coding sequence is TGTGCCAGCAGCTTAGTGGAGGGACAGTCGAACACCGGGGAGCTGTTTTTT.

The chain is built from TRBV2 and TRBJ2-5, with TRBD2 matching 9 bases. This CDR3 has 16 residues. The germline CDR1 and CDR2 sequences are SNHLY and FYNNEI. V gave up 4 bases and J gave up 5 bases; unmatched junction bases: 11. CDR3 sequence: CASSATIAGEAETQYF. In DNA, the CDR3 is TGTGCCAGCAGTGCTACGATAGCGGGAGAGGCGGAGACCCAGTACTTC. The variable domain in full, with the rest retrieved from reference TRBV2 and TRBJ2-5, is EPEVTQTPSHQVTQMGQEVILRCVPISNHLYFYWYRQILGQKVEFLVSFYNNEISEKSEIFDDQFSVERPDGSNFTLKIRSTKLEDSAMYFCASSATIAGEAETQYFGPGTRLLVL.

The chain is built from TRBV6-7 and TRBJ1-5; D remains ambiguous. TRBV6-7 is assigned to the ORF class and has an uncertain function. The CDR3 has 14 residues. V was cut by 2 bases and J by 2 bases, with 7 bases left in between. CDR3 protein: CASSYQVGNQPQHF. CDR3 DNA sequence: TGTGCCAGCAGTTACCAGGTTGGCAATCAGCCCCAGCATTTT.

Regarding this clone: The junction and the germline gene differ at one end; a read error may be behind it. CDR3 in amino acids: CASSLVGAGTSKDTQYF. CDR3 sequence (DNA): TGTGCCAGCAGCTTAGTGGGTGCCGGGACTAGCAAAGATACGCAGTATTTT. The chain is built from TRBV7-6 and TRBJ2-3; 9 bases map to TRBD2. In germline, CDR1 is SGHVS, CDR2 FNYEAQ. The CDR3 extends over 17 amino acids. Full variable domain (outside the CDR3, taken from reference TRBV7-6 and TRBJ2-3): GAGVSQSPRYKVTKRGQDVALRCDPISGHVSLYWYRQALGQGPEFLTYFNYEAQQDKSGLPNDRFSAERPEGSISTLTIQRTEQRDSAMYRCASSLVGAGTSKDTQYFGPGTRLTVL.

This sequence joins TRBV4-3 and TRBJ2-7; 12 nucleotides line up with TRBD2. The germline V gene encodes CDR1 LGHNA and CDR2 YSLEER. The junction had 0 bases not matched to a gene; V was cut back by 1 base and J by 2 bases. The CDR3 is 15 amino acids. CDR3 residues: CASSQGLAGAYEQYF. In nucleotides, the CDR3 is TGCGCCAGCAGCCAAGGACTAGCGGGAGCCTACGAGCAGTACTTC.

This rearrangement joins TRBV27 to TRBJ1-2; D remains unclear. The V gene lost 3 bases and the J gene lost 4 bases, with 9 bases spanning the gap. The CDR3 is 13 amino acids. CDR1 and CDR2 from the germline V gene are MNHEY and SMNVEV (reference sequence). The CDR3 nucleotides are TGTGCCAGCAGTTTTGGACGGACCTATGGCTACACCTTC. Amino acids: CASSFGRTYGYTF.

The gene calls are TRBV9 and TRBJ2-5; TRBD2 matches 7 bases. With 4 bases clipped from V and 4 bases from J, the junction kept 10 bases outside the gene matches. The CDR3 sequence is 15 residues long. CDR1 and CDR2 from the germline V gene are SGDLS and YYNGEE. In DNA, the CDR3 is TGTGCCAGCAGCACCGGGACTACGGGGGTAGAGACCCAGTACTTC. Translation: CASSTGTTGVETQYF.

The chain employs TRBV9 and TRBJ2-2, with no clear D. The V end lost 7 bases, the J end lost 3 bases, and 7 bases lay between the germline ends. The CDR3 loop spans 12 amino acids. Germline CDR1 is SGDLS and CDR2 is YYNGEE. In DNA form, the CDR3 reads TGTGCCAGCGGAGTAGACACCGGGGAGCTGTTTTTT. Its protein product is CASGVDTGELFF. Variable domain in full (rest from reference TRBV9 and TRBJ2-2): DSGVTQTPKHLITATGQRVTLRCSPRSGDLSVYWYQQSLDQGLQFLIQYYNGEERAKGNILERFSAQQFPDLHSELNLSSLELGDSALYFCASGVDTGELFFGEGSRLTVL.

The chain links TRBV28 to TRBJ2-6, with D hard to call. V lost 3 bases and J lost 2, with 8 bases in between. The CDR3 is 15 residues long. The germline V gene has CDR1 MDHEN and CDR2 SYDVKM. CDR3 region: CASSFEFTGANVLTF. Here the CDR3 DNA reads TGTGCCAGCAGTTTTGAGTTTACTGGGGCCAACGTCCTGACTTTC.

The chain links TRBV29-1 to TRBJ2-7, with D tentatively TRBD1 (5 bases). Germline V gives CDR1 SQVTM, CDR2 ANQGSEA. Trimming removed 4 bases from V and 2 bases from J, with 9 bases in between. This CDR3 is 12 amino acids long. The CDR3 sequence: CSVVDNAYEQYF. DNA for the CDR3: TGCAGCGTTGTGGACAACGCCTACGAGCAGTACTTC.

The genes are TRBV28 and TRBJ2-1; D not certain. This CDR3 has 11 amino acids. The V gene's germline CDR1 is MDHEN and CDR2 SYDVKM. Trimming removed 5 bases at V and 7 bases at J, with 6 bases between. The CDR3 region is CASSRRNEQFF. DNA of the CDR3: TGTGCCAGCAGTCGACGGAATGAGCAGTTCTTC.

The chain carries TRBV6-6 and TRBJ2-7, with TRBD1 as a possible D gene (5 bases). There are 13 residues in the CDR3. V was pared by 5 bases and J by 1 base, with 9 bases between. Germline V lookup: CDR1 MNHNY, CDR2 SVGAGI (reference sequence). The CDR3 DNA sequence: TGTGCCAGCAGTGTTCAGGGATCCTACGAGCAGTACTTC. Amino acids: CASSVQGSYEQYF.

J is TRBJ2-1 and V is TRBV20-1, with D possibly being TRBD1 (6 bases). Trimming left V 1 base short and J 10 bases short, with 8 bases between. Germline CDR1 is DFQATT and CDR2 is SNEGSKA (reference sequence). The CDR3 totals 11 residues. CDR3 sequence reads: CSARAGTEQFF. The CDR3 DNA reads TGCAGTGCTAGAGCTGGGACAGAGCAGTTCTTC.

V and J are TRBV6-1 and TRBJ1-3, with D possibly TRBD1 on 5 matching bases. This CDR3 spans 16 amino acids. Between the trimmed V and J ends, which lost 4 bases and 0 bases, there was a span of 13 bases. Germline V gene sequence: CDR1 MNHNS, CDR2 SASEGT. The CDR3 sequence: CASSGLQVSSGNTIYF. The DNA for the CDR3 is TGTGCCAGCAGTGGACTACAGGTTAGCTCTGGAAACACCATATATTTT.

This chain joins TRBV2 and TRBJ2-7; tentatively, D is TRBD1 (6 bases). Looked up from germline, CDR1 is SNHLY and CDR2 is FYNNEI. The CDR3 has 14 residues. Between the trimmed V and J ends, which lost 4 bases and 2 bases, there was a span of 12 bases. For the CDR3, the DNA is TGTGCCAGCAGTGTGGGACAAGTTACCTACGAGCAGTACTTC. This codes for CASSVGQVTYEQYF.

The CDR3 coding sequence is TGTGCCAGCAGCACCATTGCGGGACTAGCGGGAGGGCGCTACAATGAGCAGTTCTTC. This translates into CASSTIAGLAGGRYNEQFF. The chain uses TRBV9 and TRBJ2-1; TRBD2 matches 16 bases. V shed 4 bases and J 3 bases; nucleotides not matched to a gene: 10. This CDR3 has 19 amino acids. Germline V gene sequence: CDR1 SGDLS, CDR2 YYNGEE.

This rearrangement joins TRBV28 to TRBJ2-1; perhaps TRBD1 as D (5 bases). Germline CDR1 and CDR2: MDHEN and SYDVKM. V shed 8 bases and J shed 3 bases, with 11 bases lying between them. The CDR3 has 13 amino acids. The CDR3 spells CASAQGGYNEQFF. CDR3 nucleotide sequence: TGTGCCAGCGCCCAGGGCGGCTACAATGAGCAGTTCTTC. The full variable domain, in which reference TRBV28 and TRBJ2-1 provide the parts outside the CDR3, is DVKVTQSSRYLVKRTGEKVFLECVQDMDHENMFWYRQDPGLGLRLIYFSYDVKMKEKGDIPEGYSVSREKKERFSLILESASTNQTSMYLCASAQGGYNEQFFGPGTRLTVL.

V usage is TRBV6-5 and J usage is TRBJ1-5, with TRBD1 as a possible D gene (5 bases). Germline V gene data show CDR1 as MNHEY and CDR2 as SVGAGI. Trimming took off 5 bases at V and 3 bases at J, with 11 bases between the two ends. The CDR3 has 14 residues. CDR3 coding DNA: TGTGCCAGCAGTACTGGACAAGTCAATCAGCCCCAGCATTTT. This translates into CASSTGQVNQPQHF.